This T cell receptor (beta chain) was profiled in a study of a mutant IDH1 vaccine in newly diagnosed glioma. About the research overall: Investigators started vaccination 4-6 weeks after radiotherapy alone, or with temozolomide cycles. Previous care, which was radiotherapy, temozolomide, or both, most often involved both.

The CDR3 loop spans 17 amino acids. In germline, CDR1 is SGHTA, CDR2 FQGNSA. V shed 4 bases, J shed 7 bases, and the junction held 15 bases outside the gene matches. Time point described: week 35, safety follow-up. Every vaccine dose comprised 300 ug of mutant IDH1 20-mer peptide plus topical imiquimod. This clone was recorded a few times. Its matching antigen is unknown. Assay: immunoSEQ multiplex PCR; the TCRdb copy retains only in-frame clones and omits some. The sample contains roughly 68,000 clones, roughly 74% of which appear only once. Points from the study as a whole: Immune responses induced by the vaccine were seen in around 92% of patients, spanning multiple MHC alleles.

The chain combines TRBV7-2 with TRBJ2-5; TRBD2 aligns across 10 bases. The sequence was obtained from a man in his fifties with glioma. The specimen was PBMCs, collected from a glioma patient whose treatment included an IDH1 peptide vaccine. The CDR3 DNA reads as TGTGCCAGCAGCTCCCCTCCTGGCTCTATAGCGGGGGGGACCCAGTACTTC. Translated, it gives CASSSPPGSIAGGTQYF. The variable domain in full, completed from reference TRBV7-2 and TRBJ2-5, reads GAGVSQSPSNKVTEKGKDVELRCDPISGHTALYWYRQSLGQGLEFLIYFQGNSAPDKSGLPSDRFSAERTGGSVSTLTIQRTQQEDSAVYLCASSSPPGSIAGGTQYFGPGTRLLVL.